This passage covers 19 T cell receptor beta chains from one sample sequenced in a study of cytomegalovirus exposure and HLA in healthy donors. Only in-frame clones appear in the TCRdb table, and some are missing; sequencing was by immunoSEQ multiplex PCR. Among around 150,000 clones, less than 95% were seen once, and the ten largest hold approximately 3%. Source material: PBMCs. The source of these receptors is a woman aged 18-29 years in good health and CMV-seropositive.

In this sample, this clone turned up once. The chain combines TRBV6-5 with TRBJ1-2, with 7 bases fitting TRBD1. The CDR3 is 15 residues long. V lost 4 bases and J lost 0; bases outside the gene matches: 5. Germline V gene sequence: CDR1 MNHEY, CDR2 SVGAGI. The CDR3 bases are TGTGCCAGCAGTTCCGACAGGGAATCTAACTATGGCTACACCTTC. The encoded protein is CASSSDRESNYGYTF.

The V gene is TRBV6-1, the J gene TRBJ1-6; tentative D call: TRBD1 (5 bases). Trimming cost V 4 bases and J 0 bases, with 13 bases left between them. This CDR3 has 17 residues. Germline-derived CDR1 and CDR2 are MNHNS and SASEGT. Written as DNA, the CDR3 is TGTGCCAGCAGTGTATCTGGGGCCAACTCCTATAATTCACCCCTCCACTTT. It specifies CASSVSGANSYNSPLHF.

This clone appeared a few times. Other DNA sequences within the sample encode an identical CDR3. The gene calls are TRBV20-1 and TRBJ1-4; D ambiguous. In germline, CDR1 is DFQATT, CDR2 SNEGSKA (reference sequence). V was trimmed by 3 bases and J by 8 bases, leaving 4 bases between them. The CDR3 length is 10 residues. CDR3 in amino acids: CSASREKLFF. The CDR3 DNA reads TGCAGTGCTAGCCGGGAAAAACTGTTTTTT.

The CDR3 reads CASSYSLQGATEAFF. CDR3 sequence (DNA): TGTGCCAGCAGTTACTCTCTACAGGGAGCTACTGAAGCTTTCTTT. The chain combines TRBV6-6 with TRBJ1-1, with D possibly matching TRBD1 (6 bases). CDR3 length: 15 amino acids. The germline CDR1 and CDR2 sequences are MNHNY and SVGAGI (reference sequence). Deletions cut 0 bases from V and 5 bases from J, with 13 bases between.

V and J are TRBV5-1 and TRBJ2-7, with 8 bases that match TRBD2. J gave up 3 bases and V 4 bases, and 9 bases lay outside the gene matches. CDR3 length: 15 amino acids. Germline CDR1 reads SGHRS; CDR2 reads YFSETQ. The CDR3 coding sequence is TGCGCCAGCAGCGGTCCAGCGGGAGCCCTCTACGAGCAGTACTTC. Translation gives CASSGPAGALYEQYF.

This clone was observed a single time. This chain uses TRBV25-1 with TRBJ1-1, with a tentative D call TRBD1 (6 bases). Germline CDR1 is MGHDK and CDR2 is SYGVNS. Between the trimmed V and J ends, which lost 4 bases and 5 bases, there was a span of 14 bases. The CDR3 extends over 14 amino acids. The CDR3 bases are TGTGCCAGCAGTGGACAGGCTAAACCGACTGAAGCTTTCTTT. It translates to CASSGQAKPTEAFF.

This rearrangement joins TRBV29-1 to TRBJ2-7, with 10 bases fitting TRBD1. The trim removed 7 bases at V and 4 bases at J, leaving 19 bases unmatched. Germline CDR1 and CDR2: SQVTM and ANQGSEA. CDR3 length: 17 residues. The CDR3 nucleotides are TGCAGCGGGCCCTCTGCGTTGGCGGGACAGGGGCTTTACGAGCAGTACTTC. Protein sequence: CSGPSALAGQGLYEQYF.

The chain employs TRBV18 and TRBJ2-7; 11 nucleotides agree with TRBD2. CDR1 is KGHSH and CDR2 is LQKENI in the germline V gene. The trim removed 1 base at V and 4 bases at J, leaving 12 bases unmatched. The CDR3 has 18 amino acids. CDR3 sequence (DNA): TGTGCCAGCTCACCACGTTTAGCGGGAGGGCCGATGGAGTACGAGCAGTACTTC. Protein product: CASSPRLAGGPMEYEQYF.

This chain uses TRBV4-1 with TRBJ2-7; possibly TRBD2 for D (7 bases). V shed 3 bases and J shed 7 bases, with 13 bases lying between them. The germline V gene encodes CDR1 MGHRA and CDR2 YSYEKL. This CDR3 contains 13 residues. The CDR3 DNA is TGCGCCAGCAGCCACCCCGGGGGGCCAGAGCAGTACTTC. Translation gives CASSHPGGPEQYF.

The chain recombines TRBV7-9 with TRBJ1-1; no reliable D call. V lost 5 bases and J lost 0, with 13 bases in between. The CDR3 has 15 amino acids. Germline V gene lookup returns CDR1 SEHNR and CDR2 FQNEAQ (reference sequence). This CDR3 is CASSPGFFMNTEAFF. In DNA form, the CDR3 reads TGTGCCAGCAGCCCGGGGTTTTTCATGAACACTGAAGCTTTCTTT.

CDR3 coding DNA: TGTGCCAGCTCACCGGACTTCCAAGCCACAGATACGCAGTATTTT. Translation: CASSPDFQATDTQYF. V is TRBV18 and J is TRBJ2-3, with D maybe TRBD2 (5 bases). Germline V lookup: CDR1 KGHSH, CDR2 LQKENI. V was pared by 3 bases and J by 2 bases, with 12 bases between. The CDR3 totals 15 residues.

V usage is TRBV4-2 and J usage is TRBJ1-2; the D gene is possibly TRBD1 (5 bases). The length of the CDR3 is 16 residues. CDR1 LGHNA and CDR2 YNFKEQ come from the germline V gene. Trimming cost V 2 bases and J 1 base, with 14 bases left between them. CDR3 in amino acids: CASSQYQVDSNYGYTF. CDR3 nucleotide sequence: TGTGCCAGCAGCCAATACCAGGTTGACAGTAACTATGGCTACACCTTC.

The CDR3 protein is CASSPMLSGSSYNEQFF. The CDR3 DNA is TGTGCCAGCTCACCAATGCTGAGCGGTAGCTCCTACAATGAGCAGTTCTTC. The chain has TRBV18 and TRBJ2-1; possible D gene TRBD2, 5 bases. From germline, CDR1 is KGHSH and CDR2 LQKENI. Trimming took 2 bases from V and 0 from J, leaving 14 bases between them. The CDR3 loop spans 17 amino acids.

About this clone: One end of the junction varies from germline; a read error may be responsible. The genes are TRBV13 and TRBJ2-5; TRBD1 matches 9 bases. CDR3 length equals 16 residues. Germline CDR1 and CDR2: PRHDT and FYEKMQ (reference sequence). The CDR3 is CASSLGPGQGFQTQYF. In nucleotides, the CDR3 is TGTGCCAGCAGCCTAGGACCGGGACAGGGCTTTCAGACCCAGTACTTC.

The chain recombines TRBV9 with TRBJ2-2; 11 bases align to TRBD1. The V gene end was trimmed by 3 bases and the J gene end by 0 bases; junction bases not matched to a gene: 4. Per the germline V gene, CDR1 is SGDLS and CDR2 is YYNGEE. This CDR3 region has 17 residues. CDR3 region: CASSEDRGLANTGELFF. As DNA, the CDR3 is TGTGCCAGCAGCGAGGACAGGGGGCTCGCGAACACCGGGGAGCTGTTTTTT.

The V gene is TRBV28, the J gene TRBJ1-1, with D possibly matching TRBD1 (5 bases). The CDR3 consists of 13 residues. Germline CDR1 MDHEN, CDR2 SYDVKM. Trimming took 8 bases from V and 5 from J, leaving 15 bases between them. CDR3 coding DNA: TGTGCCAGCCATGGCTCAGGGTATACTGAAGCTTTCTTT. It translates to CASHGSGYTEAFF.

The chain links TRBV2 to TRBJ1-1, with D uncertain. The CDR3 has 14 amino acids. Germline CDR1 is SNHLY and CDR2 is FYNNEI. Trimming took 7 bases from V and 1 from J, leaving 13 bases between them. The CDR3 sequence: CASTLRRENTEAFF. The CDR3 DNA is TGTGCCAGCACCCTGCGGCGAGAGAACACTGAAGCTTTCTTT.

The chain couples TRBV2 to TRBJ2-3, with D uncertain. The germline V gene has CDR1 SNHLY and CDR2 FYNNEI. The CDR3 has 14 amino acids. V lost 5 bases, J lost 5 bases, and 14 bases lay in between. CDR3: CASSFLVIGDTQYF. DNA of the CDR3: TGTGCCAGCAGTTTCCTAGTAATTGGAGATACGCAGTATTTT.

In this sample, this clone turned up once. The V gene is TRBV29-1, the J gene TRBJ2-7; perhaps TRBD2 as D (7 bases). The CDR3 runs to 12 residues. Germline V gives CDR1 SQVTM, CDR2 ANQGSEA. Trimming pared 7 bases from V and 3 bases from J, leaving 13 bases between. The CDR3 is CSAGGALYEQYF. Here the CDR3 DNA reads TGCAGCGCTGGGGGGGCACTCTACGAGCAGTACTTC.